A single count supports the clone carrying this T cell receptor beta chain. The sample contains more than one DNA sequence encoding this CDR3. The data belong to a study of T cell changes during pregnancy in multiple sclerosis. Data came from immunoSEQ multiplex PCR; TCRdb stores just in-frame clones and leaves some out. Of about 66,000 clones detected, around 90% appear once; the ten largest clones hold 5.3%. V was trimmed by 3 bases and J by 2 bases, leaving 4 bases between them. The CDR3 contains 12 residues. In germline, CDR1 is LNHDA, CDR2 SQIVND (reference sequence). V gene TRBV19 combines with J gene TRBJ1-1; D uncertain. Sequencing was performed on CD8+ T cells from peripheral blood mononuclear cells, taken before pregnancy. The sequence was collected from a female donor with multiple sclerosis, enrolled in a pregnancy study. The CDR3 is CASSISNTEAFF. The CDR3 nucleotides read TGTGCCAGTAGTATCTCTAACACTGAAGCTTTCTTT.